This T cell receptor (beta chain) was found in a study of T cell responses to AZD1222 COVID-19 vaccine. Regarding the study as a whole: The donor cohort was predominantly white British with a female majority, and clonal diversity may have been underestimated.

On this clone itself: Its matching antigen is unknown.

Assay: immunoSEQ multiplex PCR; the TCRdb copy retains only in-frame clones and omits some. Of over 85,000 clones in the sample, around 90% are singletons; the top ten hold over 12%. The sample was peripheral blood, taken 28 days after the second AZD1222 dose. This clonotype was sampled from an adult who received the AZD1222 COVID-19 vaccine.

CDR3: CASSSRAQETQYF. The CDR3 DNA is TGTGCCAGCAGTTCCAGGGCCCAAGAGACCCAGTACTTC. This chain uses TRBV27 with TRBJ2-5, with TRBD1 as a possible D gene (5 bases). Per the germline V gene, CDR1 is MNHEY and CDR2 is SMNVEV (reference sequence). The length of the CDR3 is 13 residues. V shed 4 bases and J shed 1 base, with 7 bases lying between them.